Shown below are 27 T cell receptor beta chains from a single sample sequenced in a study of response to subunit inactivated influenza vaccine. A single record per CDR3 protein comes from TCRdb applying MiXCR to the RT-PCR reads. The sample yields about half a million distinct CDR3 sequences, approximately 11% seen once. Specimen: PBMCs from blood, collected 45 days after vaccination. Receptor source: a man aged 45-60 years who received an inactivated influenza vaccine.

In this sample, this clonotype turned up a few times. The rearrangement uses TRBV12-3 or TRBV12-4 and TRBJ2-7; D is uncertain. The V gene lost 4 bases and the J gene lost 6 bases, with 10 bases spanning the gap. The CDR3 is made up of 12 amino acids. CDR3 bases: TGTGCCAGCAGTTACAGAGTACTCGAGCAGTACTTC. Translated, it gives CASSYRVLEQYF.

This clonotype was seen more than once but under ten times. This rearrangement joins TRBV2 to TRBJ1-2; 9 nucleotides line up with TRBD1. Per the germline V gene, CDR1 is SNHLY and CDR2 is FYNNEI. CDR3 length: 14 amino acids. Germline trimming cut 7 bases from V and 5 bases from J; bases unmatched to any gene: 8. In nucleotides, the CDR3 is TGTGCCAGCAATCAACAGGGGGCAAGATATGGCTACACCTTC. This translates into CASNQQGARYGYTF.

This chain connects TRBV29-1 to TRBJ2-2, with 11 nucleotides matching TRBD1. The ends lost 6 bases at V and 5 bases at J; junction bases unmatched: 8. The CDR3 has 15 amino acids. Looked up from germline, CDR1 is SQVTM and CDR2 is ANQGSEA. CDR3 region: CSVAGTGGETGELFF. CDR3 bases: TGCAGCGTAGCGGGGACAGGGGGAGAAACCGGGGAGCTGTTTTTT.

This clonotype was picked up one time. V and J are TRBV7-9 and TRBJ2-7, with D maybe TRBD1 (5 bases). The CDR3 runs to 17 residues. V was trimmed by 5 bases and J by 5 bases, leaving 25 bases between them. CDR1 is SEHNR and CDR2 is FQNEAQ in the germline V gene (reference sequence). The CDR3 loop is CASSPTPVDPRADEQYF. The CDR3 DNA reads as TGTGCCAGCAGCCCTACCCCCGTTGACCCCAGGGCTGACGAGCAGTACTTC.

This sequence joins TRBV5-1 and TRBJ2-5; 10 nucleotides agree with TRBD2. CDR1 and CDR2 (germline): SGHRS, YFSETQ. The ends lost 4 bases at V and 1 base at J; junction bases unmatched: 7. CDR3 size: 16 residues. CDR3 nucleotides: TGCGCCAGCAGCCGGAGCCCTAGCGGGGGCCAAGAGACCCAGTACTTC. Its translation: CASSRSPSGGQETQYF.

The chain combines TRBV6-2 or TRBV6-3 with TRBJ2-7; D gene unclear. This CDR3 contains 12 residues. V lost 6 bases, J lost 5 bases, and 11 bases lay in between. The germline CDR1 and CDR2 sequences are MNHEY and SVGEGT. The CDR3, as DNA: TGTGCCAGCAGCCCCCGGCAGGACGAGCAGTACTTC. As protein: CASSPRQDEQYF.

The gene calls are TRBV10-3 and TRBJ2-1; D remains unclear. The CDR3 runs to 13 residues. Germline V gene sequence: CDR1 ENHRY, CDR2 SYGVKD. V was clipped by 10 bases and J by 2 bases, with 12 bases between them. The CDR3 DNA reads TGTGCCACCATGGGTAGGACCTACAATGAGCAGTTCTTC. The encoded protein is CATMGRTYNEQFF.

This clonotype was counted at least ten times. The gene calls are TRBV3-1 and TRBJ2-1, with D uncertain. V was pared by 4 bases and J by 7 bases, with 20 bases between. This CDR3 contains 16 residues. Germline V lookup: CDR1 LGHDT, CDR2 YNNKEL (reference sequence). The CDR3 nucleotides are TGTGCCAGCAGCCCAAACCTCCAGCTTCCTACGAATGAGCAGTTCTTC. Protein product: CASSPNLQLPTNEQFF.

CDR3 coding DNA: TGTGCCATCAGTCCCTGGACAGGGGACGAGCAGTACTTC. This translates into CAISPWTGDEQYF. The chain uses TRBV10-3 and TRBJ2-7, with 9 bases lining up with TRBD1. The CDR3 sequence is 13 residues long. CDR1 is ENHRY and CDR2 is SYGVKD in the germline V gene. The ends lost 5 bases at V and 5 bases at J; junction bases unmatched: 4.

In this sample, this clonotype turned up many times. This chain uses TRBV5-1 with TRBJ1-3; 7 nucleotides match TRBD1. This CDR3 comprises 14 residues. Germline V gives CDR1 SGHRS, CDR2 YFSETQ. V shed 5 bases, J shed 2 bases, and the junction held 4 bases outside the gene matches. CDR3 DNA sequence: TGCGCCAGCAGGGCCGGGACAGCTGGAAACACCATATATTTT. Its translation: CASRAGTAGNTIYF.

In its sample, this clonotype was seen a few times. This chain connects TRBV7-8 to TRBJ2-3; 12 bases fit TRBD2. After removal of 4 bases from V and 3 bases from J, the junction contained 5 bases not matched to a gene. There are 16 residues in the CDR3. Germline-derived CDR1 and CDR2 are SGHVS and FQNEAQ. CDR3 amino acids: CASSSSGGAVTDTQYF. The CDR3 nucleotides read TGTGCCAGCAGCTCTAGCGGGGGGGCGGTGACAGATACGCAGTATTTT.

For the CDR3, the DNA is TGTGCCAGCAGCTATAGGACAGGTGGCTACACCTTC. It translates to CASSYRTGGYTF. The chain links TRBV5-4 to TRBJ1-2; 7 bases agree with TRBD1. From germline, CDR1 is SGHNT and CDR2 YYREEE (reference sequence). V shed 3 bases and J 7 bases; nucleotides not matched to a gene: 3. CDR3 length: 12 residues.

This clonotype was found many times. The V call is TRBV12-3 or TRBV12-4, the J call TRBJ2-7; D remains ambiguous. V dropped 1 base and J dropped 6 bases, with 10 bases sitting between them. This CDR3 spans 13 amino acids. The CDR3 loop is CASSLDRRLEQYF. DNA for the CDR3: TGTGCCAGCAGTTTAGACCGCCGCCTCGAGCAGTACTTC.

This chain connects TRBV5-1 to TRBJ1-2; the D is unclear. The CDR3 sequence is 15 residues long. V was clipped by 1 base and J by 4 bases, with 14 bases between them. In germline, CDR1 is SGHRS, CDR2 YFSETQ. In DNA, the CDR3 is TGCGCCAGCAGCTTGTCCGGCGATTCGGGCTATGGCTACACCTTC. This sequence encodes CASSLSGDSGYGYTF.

This clonotype was detected a few times. J is TRBJ2-7 and V is TRBV5-1; TRBD1 is a possible D gene (5 bases). The CDR3 loop spans 13 amino acids. Trimming took off 4 bases at V and 4 bases at J, with 12 bases between the two ends. Per the germline V gene, CDR1 is SGHRS and CDR2 is YFSETQ. In nucleotides, the CDR3 is TGCGCCAGCAGCAGGGGCAGTGTGTACGAGCAGTACTTC. Translating gives CASSRGSVYEQYF.

V gene TRBV11-2 combines with J gene TRBJ1-6; D unresolved. From germline, CDR1 is SGHAT and CDR2 FQNNGV. V was trimmed by 5 bases and J by 7 bases, leaving 9 bases between them. The CDR3 is made up of 13 amino acids. CDR3 in amino acids: CASSTSKNSPLHF. The CDR3 region has the DNA TGTGCCAGCAGCACCTCAAAGAATTCACCCCTCCACTTT. Using reference TRBV11-2 and TRBJ1-6 for the parts outside the CDR3, the full variable domain is EAGVAQSPRYKIIEKRQSVAFWCNPISGHATLYWYQQILGQGPKLLIQFQNNGVVDDSQLPKDRFSAERLKGVDSTLKIQPAKLEDSAVYLCASSTSKNSPLHFGNGTRLTVT.

This clonotype was detected many times. The chain couples TRBV29-1 to TRBJ2-2; TRBD1 might be the D (6 bases). The V and J ends lost 6 bases and 7 bases respectively, with 15 bases between them. This CDR3 contains 13 residues. Germline V gene sequence: CDR1 SQVTM, CDR2 ANQGSEA. CDR3 protein: CSVGEQGDGELFF. Written as DNA, the CDR3 is TGCAGCGTGGGAGAACAGGGCGACGGGGAGCTGTTTTTT.

This clonotype was recorded many times. The V gene is TRBV25-1, the J gene TRBJ2-7, with TRBD2 matching 8 bases. There are 16 residues in the CDR3. Germline V lookup: CDR1 MGHDK, CDR2 SYGVNS. V was pared by 5 bases and J by 5 bases, with 14 bases of the junction left unmatched. The CDR3 reads CASSLTLSGMAHEQYF. The CDR3 region has the DNA TGTGCCAGCAGTCTTACCCTTAGCGGGATGGCCCACGAGCAGTACTTC.

The gene calls are TRBV12-3 or TRBV12-4 and TRBJ1-5; TRBD1 matches at 7 bases. V trimming: 6 bases; J trimming: 4 bases; junction bases outside the gene matches: 9. CDR3 length equals 15 residues. CDR3: CASSRQTGRNQPQHF. In nucleotides, the CDR3 is TGTGCCAGCAGCCGACAGACAGGGCGGAATCAGCCCCAGCATTTT.

Only a few counts were recorded for this clonotype. The chain is built from TRBV7-2 and TRBJ1-1; possible D gene TRBD1, 6 bases. From germline, CDR1 is SGHTA and CDR2 FQGNSA. The CDR3 runs to 15 residues. V was clipped by 5 bases and J by 0 bases, with 13 bases between them. The chain's CDR3 is CASSVRQEMNTEAFF. CDR3 DNA sequence: TGTGCCAGCAGCGTTCGACAGGAGATGAACACTGAAGCTTTCTTT.

J is TRBJ1-6 and V is TRBV10-3; D remains unclear. Trimming left V 10 bases short and J 7 bases short, with 14 bases between. CDR3 length: 13 residues. Germline CDR1 reads ENHRY; CDR2 reads SYGVKD. The CDR3: CATAVVENSPLHF. CDR3 bases: TGTGCCACCGCTGTGGTGGAAAATTCACCCCTCCACTTT.

This clonotype was counted only a few times. This chain uses TRBV10-3 with TRBJ2-3; 13 nucleotides align to TRBD2. The germline V gene encodes CDR1 ENHRY and CDR2 SYGVKD. Germline trimming cut 2 bases from V and 4 bases from J; bases unmatched to any gene: 3. The CDR3 contains 16 residues. The CDR3 spells CAISEQLAGGPDTQYF. The CDR3 nucleotides read TGTGCCATCAGTGAGCAACTAGCGGGGGGGCCAGATACGCAGTATTTT.

A few counts support this clonotype. The CDR3 region is CASRRGLNYGYTF. CDR3 coding DNA: TGTGCCAGCAGACGGGGGCTTAACTATGGCTACACCTTC. V is TRBV6-1 and J is TRBJ1-2, with D perhaps TRBD1 (6 bases). V shed 6 bases and J shed 1 base, with 9 bases lying between them. CDR1 and CDR2 from the germline V gene are MNHNS and SASEGT. The CDR3 is made up of 13 amino acids.

V gene TRBV7-8 combines with J gene TRBJ2-7; D is possibly TRBD2 (6 bases). This CDR3 is 13 amino acids long. From germline, CDR1 is SGHVS and CDR2 FQNEAQ. V lost 0 bases and J lost 7, with 10 bases in between. CDR3 in DNA: TGTGCCAGCAGCTTAGCGGGTGGGGGGGAGCAGTACTTC. This gives the protein CASSLAGGGEQYF.

This chain links TRBV14 with TRBJ2-1; tentatively, D is TRBD1 or TRBD2 (6 bases each). This CDR3 contains 13 residues. CDR1 is SGHDN and CDR2 is FVKESK in the germline V gene. Trimming stripped 0 bases from V and 12 bases from J, with 12 bases between. DNA of the CDR3: TGTGCCAGCAGCCAAGATTTGGGGGGCAGGCAGTTCTTC. It codes for CASSQDLGGRQFF.

The CDR3 sequence is CAISVKGVADTQYF. DNA of the CDR3: TGTGCCATCAGTGTGAAAGGTGTGGCAGATACGCAGTATTTT. The chain uses TRBV10-3 and TRBJ2-3; unclear D gene. The CDR3 runs to 14 residues. Germline V gives CDR1 ENHRY, CDR2 SYGVKD. The V and J ends lost 4 bases and 4 bases respectively, with 12 bases between them.

The gene calls are TRBV5-1 and TRBJ2-7, with TRBD1 matching 10 bases. This CDR3 region has 14 residues. In germline, CDR1 is SGHRS, CDR2 YFSETQ. The J segment lost 3 bases and the V segment lost 4 bases, leaving 4 bases of the junction unmatched. The CDR3: CASSQGTGDYEQYF. The CDR3 nucleotides read TGCGCCAGCAGCCAGGGGACAGGGGACTACGAGCAGTACTTC. Using reference TRBV5-1 and TRBJ2-7 for the parts outside the CDR3, the full variable domain is KAGVTQTPRYLIKTRGQQVTLSCSPISGHRSVSWYQQTPGQGLQFLFEYFSETQRNKGNFPGRFSGRQFSNSRSEMNVSTLELGDSALYLCASSQGTGDYEQYFGPGTRLTVT.